This T cell receptor beta chain comes out of a study of blood T cell repertoires in COVID-19. Study context: Samples of COVID-19 (acute and convalescent) were obtained from the United States, Italy and Spain.

Sequencing used immunoSEQ multiplex PCR; TCRdb keeps in-frame clones, though not all of them. This sample has under 100,000 clones; about 70% occur once, and the top ten carry about 20%. The receptor comes from a woman aged 80 or over with active or convalescent COVID-19. The material sequenced was peripheral blood.

The CDR3 region has the DNA TGCGCCAGCAGCCCCCCTGGCGGGGGGGCCAACGAGCAGTACTTC. Amino acid sequence: CASSPPGGGANEQYF. This chain joins TRBV4-1 and TRBJ2-7; TRBD2 matches at 9 bases. The V and J ends lost 4 bases and 5 bases, in that order; junction bases with no gene match: 9. The V gene's germline CDR1 is MGHRA and CDR2 YSYEKL. CDR3 length equals 15 residues.